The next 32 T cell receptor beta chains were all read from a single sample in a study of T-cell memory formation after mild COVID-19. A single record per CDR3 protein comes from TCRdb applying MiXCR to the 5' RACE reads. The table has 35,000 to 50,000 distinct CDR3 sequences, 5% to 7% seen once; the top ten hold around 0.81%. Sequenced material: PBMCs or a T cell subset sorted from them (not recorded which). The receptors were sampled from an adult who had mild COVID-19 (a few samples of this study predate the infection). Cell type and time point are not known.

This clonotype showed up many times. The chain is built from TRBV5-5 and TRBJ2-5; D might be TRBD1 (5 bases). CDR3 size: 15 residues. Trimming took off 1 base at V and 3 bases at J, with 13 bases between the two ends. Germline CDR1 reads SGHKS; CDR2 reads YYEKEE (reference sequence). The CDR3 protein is CASSLYQGREETQYF. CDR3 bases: TGTGCCAGCAGCTTGTATCAGGGTAGGGAAGAGACCCAGTACTTC.

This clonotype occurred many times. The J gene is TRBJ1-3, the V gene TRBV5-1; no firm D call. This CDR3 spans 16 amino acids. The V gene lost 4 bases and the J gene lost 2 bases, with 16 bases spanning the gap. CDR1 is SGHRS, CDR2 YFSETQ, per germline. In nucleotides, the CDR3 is TGCGCCAGCAGCCAGGATGTGGGTTCTCCTGGAAACACCATATATTTT. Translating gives CASSQDVGSPGNTIYF. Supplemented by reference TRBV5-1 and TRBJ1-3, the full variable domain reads KAGVTQTPRYLIKTRGQQVTLSCSPISGHRSVSWYQQTPGQGLQFLFEYFSETQRNKGNFPGRFSGRQFSNSRSEMNVSTLELGDSALYLCASSQDVGSPGNTIYFGEGSWLTVV.

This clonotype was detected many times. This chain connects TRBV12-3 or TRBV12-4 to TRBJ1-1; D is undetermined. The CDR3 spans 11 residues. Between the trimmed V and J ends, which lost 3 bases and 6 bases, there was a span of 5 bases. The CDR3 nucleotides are TGTGCCAGCAGTTTTTACTCTGAAGCTTTCTTT. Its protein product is CASSFYSEAFF.

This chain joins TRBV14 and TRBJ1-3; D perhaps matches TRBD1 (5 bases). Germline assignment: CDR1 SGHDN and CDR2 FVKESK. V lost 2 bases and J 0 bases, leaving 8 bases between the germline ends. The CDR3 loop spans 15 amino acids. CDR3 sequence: CASSQHQGSGNTIYF. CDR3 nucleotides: TGTGCCAGCAGCCAACATCAGGGCTCTGGAAACACCATATATTTT. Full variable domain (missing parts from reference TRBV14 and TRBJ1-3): EAGVTQFPSHSVIEKGQTVTLRCDPISGHDNLYWYRRVMGKEIKFLLHFVKESKQDESGMPNNRFLAERTGGTYSTLKVQPAELEDSGVYFCASSQHQGSGNTIYFGEGSWLTVV.

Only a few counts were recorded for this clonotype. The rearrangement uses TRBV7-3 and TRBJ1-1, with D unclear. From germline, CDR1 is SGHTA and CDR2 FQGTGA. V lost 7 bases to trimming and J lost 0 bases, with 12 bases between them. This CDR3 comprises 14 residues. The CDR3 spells CASTSDTMNTEAFF. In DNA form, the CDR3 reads TGTGCCAGCACCTCTGACACCATGAACACTGAAGCTTTCTTT.

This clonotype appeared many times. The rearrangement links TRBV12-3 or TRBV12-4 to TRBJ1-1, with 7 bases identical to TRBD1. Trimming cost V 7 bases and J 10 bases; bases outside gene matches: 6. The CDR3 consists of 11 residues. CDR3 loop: CASTVTGTAFF. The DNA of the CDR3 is TGTGCCAGCACCGTGACAGGGACAGCTTTCTTT.

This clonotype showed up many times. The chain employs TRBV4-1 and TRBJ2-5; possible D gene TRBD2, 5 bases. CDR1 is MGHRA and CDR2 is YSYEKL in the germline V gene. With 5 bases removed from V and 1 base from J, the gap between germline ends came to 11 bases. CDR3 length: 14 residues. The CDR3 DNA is TGCGCCAGCAGCTGGAGGACCATCCAAGAGACCCAGTACTTC. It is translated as CASSWRTIQETQYF.

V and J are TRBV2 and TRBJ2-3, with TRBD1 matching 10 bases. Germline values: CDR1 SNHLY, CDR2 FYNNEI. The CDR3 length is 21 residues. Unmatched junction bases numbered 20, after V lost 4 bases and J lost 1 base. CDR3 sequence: CASSAPPGTGDILDGTDTQYF. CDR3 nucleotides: TGTGCCAGCAGTGCCCCACCCGGGACAGGGGATATTTTAGATGGCACAGATACGCAGTATTTT.

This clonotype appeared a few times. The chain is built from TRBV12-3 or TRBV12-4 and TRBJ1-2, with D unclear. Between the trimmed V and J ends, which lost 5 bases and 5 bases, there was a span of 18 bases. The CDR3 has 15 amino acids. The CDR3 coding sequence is TGTGCCAGCAGTCCGCGAGCCAAGGGTCGGTATGGCTACACCTTC. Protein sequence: CASSPRAKGRYGYTF.

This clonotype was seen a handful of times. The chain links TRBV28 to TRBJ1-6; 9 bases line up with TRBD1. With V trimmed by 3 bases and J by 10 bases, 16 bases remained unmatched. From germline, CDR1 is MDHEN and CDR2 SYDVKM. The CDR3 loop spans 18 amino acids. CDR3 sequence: CASSFWAWTGELESPLHF. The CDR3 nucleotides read TGTGCCAGCAGTTTCTGGGCGTGGACAGGGGAATTGGAATCACCCCTCCACTTT.

The CDR3 DNA reads as TGTGCCAGCGGCCGGGACTCCTCCTACAATGAGCAGTTCTTC. It yields the protein CASGRDSSYNEQFF. J is TRBJ2-1 and V is TRBV2; D possibly corresponds to TRBD2 (6 bases). V lost 8 bases and J 0 bases, leaving 11 bases between the germline ends. Germline lookup yields CDR1 SNHLY and CDR2 FYNNEI. The CDR3 sequence is 14 residues long.

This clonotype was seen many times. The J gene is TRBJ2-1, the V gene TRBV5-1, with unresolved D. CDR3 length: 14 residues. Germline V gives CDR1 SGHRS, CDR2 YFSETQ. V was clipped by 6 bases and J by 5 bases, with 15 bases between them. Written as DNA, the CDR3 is TGCGCCAGCACCAAGGAGTGGAACAACAATGAGCAGTTCTTC. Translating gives CASTKEWNNNEQFF. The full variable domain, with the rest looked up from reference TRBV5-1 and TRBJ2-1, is KAGVTQTPRYLIKTRGQQVTLSCSPISGHRSVSWYQQTPGQGLQFLFEYFSETQRNKGNFPGRFSGRQFSNSRSEMNVSTLELGDSALYLCASTKEWNNNEQFFGPGTRLTVL.

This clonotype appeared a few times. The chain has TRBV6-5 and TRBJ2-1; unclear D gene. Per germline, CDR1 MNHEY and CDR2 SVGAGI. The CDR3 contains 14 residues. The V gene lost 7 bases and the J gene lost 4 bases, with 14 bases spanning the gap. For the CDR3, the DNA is TGTGCCAGCAAGCGAGGACCAAAATACAATGAGCAGTTCTTC. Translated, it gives CASKRGPKYNEQFF.

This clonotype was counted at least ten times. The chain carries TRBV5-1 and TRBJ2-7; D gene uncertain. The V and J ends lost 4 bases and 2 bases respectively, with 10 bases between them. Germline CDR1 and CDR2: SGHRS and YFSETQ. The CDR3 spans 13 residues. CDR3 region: CASSPEAAYEQYF. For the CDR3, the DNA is TGCGCCAGCAGCCCCGAGGCTGCCTACGAGCAGTACTTC.

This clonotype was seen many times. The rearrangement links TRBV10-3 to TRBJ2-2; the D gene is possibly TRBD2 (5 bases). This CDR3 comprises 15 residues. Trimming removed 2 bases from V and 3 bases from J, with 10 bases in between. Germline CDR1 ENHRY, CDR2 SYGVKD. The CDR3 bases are TGTGCCATCAGTGAGGGGCTAGCCCACACCGGGGAGCTGTTTTTT. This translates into CAISEGLAHTGELFF.

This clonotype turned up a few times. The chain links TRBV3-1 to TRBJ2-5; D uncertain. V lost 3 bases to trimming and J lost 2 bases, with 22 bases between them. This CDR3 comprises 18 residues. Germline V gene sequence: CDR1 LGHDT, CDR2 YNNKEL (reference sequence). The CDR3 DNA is TGTGCCAGCAGCCATTACTCAGGCGCCCGTGTCGGTCAAGAGACCCAGTACTTC. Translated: CASSHYSGARVGQETQYF.

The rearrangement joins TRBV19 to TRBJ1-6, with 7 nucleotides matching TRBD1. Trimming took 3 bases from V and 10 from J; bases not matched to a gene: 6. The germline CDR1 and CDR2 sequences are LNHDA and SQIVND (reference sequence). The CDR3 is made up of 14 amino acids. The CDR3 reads CASSMGQIGSPLHF. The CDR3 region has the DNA TGTGCCAGTAGTATGGGACAGATAGGATCACCCCTCCACTTT.

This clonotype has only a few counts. The CDR3 here is CASSNNRNQETQYF. As DNA, the CDR3 is TGTGCCAGCAGTAACAACAGAAATCAAGAGACCCAGTACTTC. The V call is TRBV25-1, the J call TRBJ2-5; no definite D call. The CDR3 spans 14 residues. In germline, CDR1 is MGHDK, CDR2 SYGVNS. Trimming took 5 bases from V and 2 from J, leaving 12 bases between them.

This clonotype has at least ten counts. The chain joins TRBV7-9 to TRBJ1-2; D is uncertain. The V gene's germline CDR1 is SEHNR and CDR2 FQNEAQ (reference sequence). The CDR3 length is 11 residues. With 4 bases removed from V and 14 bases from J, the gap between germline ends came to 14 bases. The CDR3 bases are TGTGCCAGCAGCTCGAGCCTTGGGGAGACCTTC. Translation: CASSSSLGETF. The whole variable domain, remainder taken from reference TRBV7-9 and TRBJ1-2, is DTGVSQNPRHKITKRGQNVTFRCDPISEHNRLYWYRQTLGQGPEFLTYFQNEAQLEKSRLLSDRFSAERPKGSFSTLEIQRTEQGDSAMYLCASSSSLGETFGSGTRLTVV.

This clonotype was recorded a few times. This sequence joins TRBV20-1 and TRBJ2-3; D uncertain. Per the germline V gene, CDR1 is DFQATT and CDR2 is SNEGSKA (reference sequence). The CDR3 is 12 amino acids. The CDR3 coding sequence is TGCTCGAGTGTTAGGGGCACAGATACGCAGTATTTT. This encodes CSSVRGTDTQYF.

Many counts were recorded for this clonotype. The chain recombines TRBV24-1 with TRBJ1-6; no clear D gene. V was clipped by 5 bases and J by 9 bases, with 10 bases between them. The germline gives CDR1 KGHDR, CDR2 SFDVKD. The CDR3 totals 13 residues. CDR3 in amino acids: CATSAFDGSPLHF. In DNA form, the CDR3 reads TGTGCCACCAGTGCGTTCGACGGTTCACCCCTCCACTTT.

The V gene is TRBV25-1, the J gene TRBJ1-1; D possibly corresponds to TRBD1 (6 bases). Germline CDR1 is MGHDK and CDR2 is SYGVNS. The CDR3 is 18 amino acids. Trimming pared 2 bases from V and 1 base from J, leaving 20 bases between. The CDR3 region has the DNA TGTGCCAGCAGTGAAATAGGGGCAGGGGCTCGGGAGAACACTGAAGCTTTCTTT. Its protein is CASSEIGAGARENTEAFF.

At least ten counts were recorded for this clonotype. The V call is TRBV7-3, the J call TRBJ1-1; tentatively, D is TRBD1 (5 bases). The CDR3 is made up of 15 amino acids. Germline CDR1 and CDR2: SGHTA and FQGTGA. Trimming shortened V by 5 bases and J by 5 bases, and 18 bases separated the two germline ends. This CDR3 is CASSRLGTPETEAFF. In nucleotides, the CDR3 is TGTGCCAGCAGCCGACTCGGGACTCCCGAAACTGAAGCTTTCTTT.

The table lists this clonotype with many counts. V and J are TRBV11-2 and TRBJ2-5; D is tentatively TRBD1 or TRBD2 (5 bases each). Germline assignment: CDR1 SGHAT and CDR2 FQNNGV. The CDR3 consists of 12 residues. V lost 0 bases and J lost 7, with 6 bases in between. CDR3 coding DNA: TGTGCCAGCAGCTTAGATGGGGGGACCCAGTACTTC. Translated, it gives CASSLDGGTQYF. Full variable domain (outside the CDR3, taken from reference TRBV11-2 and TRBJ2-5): EAGVAQSPRYKIIEKRQSVAFWCNPISGHATLYWYQQILGQGPKLLIQFQNNGVVDDSQLPKDRFSAERLKGVDSTLKIQPAKLEDSAVYLCASSLDGGTQYFGPGTRLLVL.

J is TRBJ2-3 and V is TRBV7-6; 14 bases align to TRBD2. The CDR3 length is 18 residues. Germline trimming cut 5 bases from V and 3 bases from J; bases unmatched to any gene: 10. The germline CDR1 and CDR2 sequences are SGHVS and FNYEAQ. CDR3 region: CASSLLPRTSGRTDTQYF. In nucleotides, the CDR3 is TGTGCCAGCAGCCTTCTACCCAGGACTAGCGGGAGGACAGATACGCAGTATTTT. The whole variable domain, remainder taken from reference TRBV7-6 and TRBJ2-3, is GAGVSQSPRYKVTKRGQDVALRCDPISGHVSLYWYRQALGQGPEFLTYFNYEAQQDKSGLPNDRFSAERPEGSISTLTIQRTEQRDSAMYRCASSLLPRTSGRTDTQYFGPGTRLTVL.

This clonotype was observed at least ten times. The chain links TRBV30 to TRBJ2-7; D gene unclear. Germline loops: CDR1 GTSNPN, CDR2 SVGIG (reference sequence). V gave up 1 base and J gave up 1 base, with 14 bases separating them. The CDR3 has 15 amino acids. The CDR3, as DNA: TGTGCCTGGAGTGCCCCCGGGCTCAGGTCCTACGAGCAGTACTTC. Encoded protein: CAWSAPGLRSYEQYF.

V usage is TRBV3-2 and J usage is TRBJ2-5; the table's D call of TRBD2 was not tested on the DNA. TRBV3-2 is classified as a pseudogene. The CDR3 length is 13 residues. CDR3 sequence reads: CASSRVVAETQYF. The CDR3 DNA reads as TGTGCCAGCAGCCGCGTAGTCGCGGAGACCCAGTACTTC.

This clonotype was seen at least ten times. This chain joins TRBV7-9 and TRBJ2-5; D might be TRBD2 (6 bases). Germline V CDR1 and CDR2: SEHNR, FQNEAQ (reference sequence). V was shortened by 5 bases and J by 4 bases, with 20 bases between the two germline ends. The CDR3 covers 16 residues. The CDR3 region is CASSALGRLEGETQYF. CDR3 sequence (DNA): TGTGCCAGCAGCGCCTTGGGGAGGCTGGAAGGAGAGACCCAGTACTTC. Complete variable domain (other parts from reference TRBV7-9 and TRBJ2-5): DTGVSQNPRHKITKRGQNVTFRCDPISEHNRLYWYRQTLGQGPEFLTYFQNEAQLEKSRLLSDRFSAERPKGSFSTLEIQRTEQGDSAMYLCASSALGRLEGETQYFGPGTRLLVL.

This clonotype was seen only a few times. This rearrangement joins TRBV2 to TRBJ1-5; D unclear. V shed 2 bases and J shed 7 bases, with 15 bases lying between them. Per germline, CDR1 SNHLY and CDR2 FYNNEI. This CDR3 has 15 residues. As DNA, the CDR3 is TGTGCCAGCAGTGAACGAGTAACAGTTACCCAGCCCCAGCATTTT. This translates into CASSERVTVTQPQHF.

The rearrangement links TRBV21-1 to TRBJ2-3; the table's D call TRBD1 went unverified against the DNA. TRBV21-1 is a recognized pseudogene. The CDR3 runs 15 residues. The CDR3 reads CASRRPGRITDTQYF. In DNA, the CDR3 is TGTGCCAGCCGACGTCCAGGGCGGATCACAGATACGCAGTATTTT.

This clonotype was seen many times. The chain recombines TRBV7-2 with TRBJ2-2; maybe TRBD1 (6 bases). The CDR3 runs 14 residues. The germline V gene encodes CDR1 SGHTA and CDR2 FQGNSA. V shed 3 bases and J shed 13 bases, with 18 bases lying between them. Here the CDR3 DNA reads TGTGCCAGCAGCTTTCGGCAGGGGCTTTATGGGCTGTTTTTT. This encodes CASSFRQGLYGLFF.

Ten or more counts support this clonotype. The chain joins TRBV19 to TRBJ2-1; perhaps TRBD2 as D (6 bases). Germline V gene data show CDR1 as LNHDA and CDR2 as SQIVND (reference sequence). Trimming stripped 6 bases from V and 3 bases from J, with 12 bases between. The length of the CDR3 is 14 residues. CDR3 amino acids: CASSRGGDYNEQFF. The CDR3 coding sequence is TGTGCCAGTAGCCGAGGAGGGGACTACAATGAGCAGTTCTTC.